Presented here are 29 T cell receptor beta chains from one specimen sequenced in a study of cytomegalovirus exposure and HLA in healthy donors. The primer mix had 60 Vbeta and 13 Jbeta primers. The data were produced by immunoSEQ multiplex PCR, yet TCRdb's version contains in-frame clones alone and is incomplete. The sample carries roughly 170,000 clones, approximately 80% recorded once. The sequenced sample consisted of PBMCs. These receptor sequences come from a woman younger than 30 in good health and CMV-seronegative.

This clone occurred once. The chain employs TRBV6-6 and TRBJ2-1; 7 bases line up with TRBD2. Trimming cost V 2 bases and J 15 bases; bases outside gene matches: 16. Germline lookup yields CDR1 MNHNY and CDR2 SVGAGI (reference sequence). CDR3 length: 15 residues. CDR3 sequence: CASSYRGERERGTFF. Here the CDR3 DNA reads TGTGCCAGCAGTTACAGGGGCGAGCGGGAACGTGGGACGTTCTTC.

J is TRBJ2-5 and V is TRBV28; D is undetermined. Germline CDR1 MDHEN, CDR2 SYDVKM. Trimming cost V 7 bases and J 0 bases, with 6 bases left between them. The CDR3 is made up of 12 amino acids. The CDR3 loop reads CASTRYQETQYF. CDR3 bases: TGTGCCAGCACCCGGTACCAAGAGACCCAGTACTTC.

The V gene is TRBV5-1, the J gene TRBJ2-7, with a tentative D call TRBD2 (6 bases). The CDR3 runs 13 residues. The germline V and J ends were trimmed by 7 bases and 3 bases, with 14 bases remaining between them. Germline V gives CDR1 SGHRS, CDR2 YFSETQ. CDR3 nucleotide sequence: TGCGCCAGCGGGTCGACTAGTTTCTACGAGCAGTACTTC. The encoded protein is CASGSTSFYEQYF. Drawing the rest from reference TRBV5-1 and TRBJ2-7, the complete variable domain is KAGVTQTPRYLIKTRGQQVTLSCSPISGHRSVSWYQQTPGQGLQFLFEYFSETQRNKGNFPGRFSGRQFSNSRSEMNVSTLELGDSALYLCASGSTSFYEQYFGPGTRLTVT.

The rearrangement uses TRBV15 and TRBJ1-3; 9 positions agree with TRBD1. CDR1 and CDR2 from the germline V gene are LNHNV and YYDKDF (reference sequence). The V gene end was trimmed by 0 bases and the J gene end by 2 bases; junction bases not matched to a gene: 2. The CDR3 is made up of 16 amino acids. The CDR3 DNA sequence: TGTGCCACCAGCAGAGACCGGGACAGGGCTGGAAACACCATATATTTT. Residues: CATSRDRDRAGNTIYF. The full variable domain, in which reference TRBV15 and TRBJ1-3 provide the parts outside the CDR3, is DAMVIQNPRYQVTQFGKPVTLSCSQTLNHNVMYWYQQKSSQAPKLLFHYYDKDFNNEADTPDNFQSRRPNTSFCFLDIRSPGLGDTAMYLCATSRDRDRAGNTIYFGEGSWLTVV.

The chain links TRBV28 to TRBJ2-1; 11 bases map to TRBD2. The V gene's germline CDR1 is MDHEN and CDR2 SYDVKM. Trimming cost V 6 bases and J 8 bases; bases outside gene matches: 9. CDR3 length: 15 amino acids. CDR3 nucleotide sequence: TGTGCCAGCAGCCTACTAGCGGGAGTAATCTATGAGCAGTTCTTC. Translating gives CASSLLAGVIYEQFF.

CDR3 region: CATRPGSNSPLHF. The CDR3 DNA sequence: TGTGCCACCCGACCGGGAAGTAATTCACCCCTCCACTTT. V usage is TRBV6-5 and J usage is TRBJ1-6; D is unresolved. Trimming took off 10 bases at V and 6 bases at J, with 13 bases between the two ends. Germline CDR1 reads MNHEY; CDR2 reads SVGAGI. There are 13 residues in the CDR3.

CDR3 DNA: TGCGCCAGCAGCCAAGTAGCGGGAGGGCCCACAGATACGCAGTATTTT. Translated: CASSQVAGGPTDTQYF. V usage is TRBV4-1 and J usage is TRBJ2-3, with 11 bases lining up with TRBD2. This CDR3 contains 16 residues. Unmatched junction bases numbered 2, after V lost 1 base and J lost 2 bases. Germline-derived CDR1 and CDR2 are MGHRA and YSYEKL.

The gene calls are TRBV5-8 and TRBJ1-1, with D maybe TRBD1 (6 bases). Germline CDR1 and CDR2: SGHTS and YDEGEE. Trimming cost V 0 bases and J 3 bases, with 24 bases left between them. The CDR3 has 19 amino acids. The CDR3 DNA reads as TGTGCCAGCAGCTTGGTGAGGGGAGGGGGGACCGATTTGGACACTGAAGCTTTCTTT. Translated: CASSLVRGGGTDLDTEAFF.

This rearrangement joins TRBV29-1 to TRBJ2-3; TRBD2 agrees at 8 bases. Germline CDR1 reads SQVTM; CDR2 reads ANQGSEA. The CDR3 contains 14 residues. The ends lost 4 bases at V and 0 bases at J; junction bases unmatched: 3. The CDR3 coding sequence is TGCAGCGTTGCTAGCGGGTCTAGCACAGATACGCAGTATTTT. Its translation is CSVASGSSTDTQYF.

The genes are TRBV7-6 and TRBJ2-7; D might be TRBD1 (6 bases). V was cut by 1 base and J by 3 bases, with 13 bases left in between. The CDR3 consists of 15 residues. Germline CDR1 reads SGHVS; CDR2 reads FNYEAQ. CDR3: CASSLVLQGYYEQYF. The CDR3 DNA follows: TGTGCCAGCAGCTTAGTGCTACAGGGTTACTACGAGCAGTACTTC.

The V call is TRBV30, the J call TRBJ2-5, with 7 nucleotides matching TRBD1. The CDR3 runs to 15 residues. J lost 1 base, V lost 1 base, and 6 bases had no gene match. Germline-derived CDR1 and CDR2 are GTSNPN and SVGIG (reference sequence). CDR3 in amino acids: CAWSAGQKTQETQYF. DNA for the CDR3: TGTGCCTGGAGTGCGGGACAGAAGACCCAAGAGACCCAGTACTTC.

This chain uses TRBV7-9 with TRBJ1-2; 7 bases are shared with TRBD1. Trimming cost V 6 bases and J 9 bases; bases outside gene matches: 13. The CDR3 has 14 residues. Germline V gives CDR1 SEHNR, CDR2 FQNEAQ (reference sequence). The CDR3 loop reads CASSKGQTDPRYTF. In DNA, the CDR3 is TGTGCCAGCAGTAAGGGACAGACCGACCCCCGCTACACCTTC.

This chain uses TRBV2 with TRBJ2-2, with 12 bases matching TRBD2. From germline, CDR1 is SNHLY and CDR2 FYNNEI. This CDR3 is 18 amino acids long. Trimming at V came to 3 bases and at J to 4 bases, leaving 9 bases not matched to a gene. For the CDR3, the DNA is TGTGCCAGCAGTGACTCGTCGACTAGCGGGAGACTCACCGGGGAGCTGTTTTTT. Its translation is CASSDSSTSGRLTGELFF.

This rearrangement joins TRBV14 to TRBJ2-1, with 8 positions matching TRBD2. This CDR3 spans 15 amino acids. Germline trimming cut 2 bases from V and 4 bases from J; bases unmatched to any gene: 4. Germline-derived CDR1 and CDR2 are SGHDN and FVKESK. As DNA, the CDR3 is TGTGCCAGCAGCCAACGACTAGCGTCTTACAATGAGCAGTTCTTC. This codes for CASSQRLASYNEQFF.

DNA for the CDR3: TGTGCCAGCAGTGAATGGACTAGCGGGTACGAGCAGTACTTC. Translation: CASSEWTSGYEQYF. This chain joins TRBV6-1 and TRBJ2-7, with 11 nucleotides matching TRBD2. Losses at the gene ends were 2 bases for V and 4 bases for J; bases not matched to a gene: 1. CDR3 length: 14 residues. Germline assignment: CDR1 MNHNS and CDR2 SASEGT.

The CDR3 nucleotides read TGTGCCAGCAGTTTACCCGGGGTACTCAATCAGCCCCAGCATTTT. Its protein product is CASSLPGVLNQPQHF. The chain carries TRBV28 and TRBJ1-5; D remains ambiguous. The CDR3 spans 15 residues. Germline-derived CDR1 and CDR2 are MDHEN and SYDVKM. V shed 2 bases and J shed 3 bases, with 11 bases lying between them.

A single count supports this clone. V and J are TRBV7-8 and TRBJ2-3, with D hard to call. The CDR3 is 13 residues long. V lost 2 bases to trimming and J lost 9 bases, with 12 bases between them. CDR1 and CDR2 from the germline V gene are SGHVS and FQNEAQ. The CDR3 is CASSLLSASTQYF. The CDR3 bases are TGTGCCAGCAGCTTACTGAGCGCATCCACGCAGTATTTT.

The CDR3 DNA reads TGTGCCAGCAGTGGAACTAGCGGGAGGTCTCAAGAGACCCAGTACTTC. Protein sequence: CASSGTSGRSQETQYF. The chain uses TRBV25-1 and TRBJ2-5, with 12 bases aligning to TRBD2. Per the germline V gene, CDR1 is MGHDK and CDR2 is SYGVNS. Trimming took 4 bases from V and 2 from J; bases not matched to a gene: 5. The CDR3 totals 16 residues.

The table lists this clone with a few counts. The chain joins TRBV7-2 to TRBJ2-5; TRBD2 agrees at 7 bases. J was trimmed by 5 bases and V by 6 bases; bases with no gene match: 3. Germline V gene data show CDR1 as SGHTA and CDR2 as FQGNSA. The CDR3 is made up of 12 amino acids. The CDR3 DNA reads TGTGCCAGCAGTAATAGCGGGGAGACCCAGTACTTC. Its protein product is CASSNSGETQYF.

The V call is TRBV2, the J call TRBJ2-7; 11 positions match TRBD2. The CDR3 is 16 amino acids. In germline, CDR1 is SNHLY, CDR2 FYNNEI. V lost 4 bases to trimming and J lost 7 bases; unmatched junction nucleotides: 12. The CDR3 sequence: CASSGSGIAGGWEQYF. The CDR3 DNA reads as TGTGCCAGCAGTGGGTCTGGGATAGCGGGAGGGTGGGAGCAGTACTTC. Variable domain in full (rest from reference TRBV2 and TRBJ2-7): EPEVTQTPSHQVTQMGQEVILRCVPISNHLYFYWYRQILGQKVEFLVSFYNNEISEKSEIFDDQFSVERPDGSNFTLKIRSTKLEDSAMYFCASSGSGIAGGWEQYFGPGTRLTVT.

V usage is TRBV30 and J usage is TRBJ1-1; D unresolved. The CDR3 is 13 residues long. CDR1 is GTSNPN and CDR2 is SVGIG in the germline V gene (reference sequence). V lost 0 bases and J 1 base, leaving 6 bases between the germline ends. CDR3 sequence (DNA): TGTGCCTGGAGTGTACGGGGGAACACTGAAGCTTTCTTT. Residues: CAWSVRGNTEAFF. Combining the CDR3 with reference TRBV30 and TRBJ1-1 gives the whole variable domain SQTIHQWPATLVQPVGSPLSLECTVEGTSNPNLYWYRQAAGRGLQLLFYSVGIGQISSEVPQNLSASRPQDRQFILSSKKLLLSDSGFYLCAWSVRGNTEAFFGQGTRLTVV.

The V call is TRBV7-9, the J call TRBJ1-5, with 7 bases lining up with TRBD1. Germline V gives CDR1 SEHNR, CDR2 FQNEAQ (reference sequence). This CDR3 comprises 14 residues. J lost 1 base, V lost 3 bases, and 0 bases had no gene match. CDR3: CASSLGQSNQPQHF. In nucleotides, the CDR3 is TGTGCCAGCAGCTTGGGACAGAGCAATCAGCCCCAGCATTTT.

Only a few counts were recorded for this clone. J is TRBJ1-1 and V is TRBV6-5, with 8 bases lining up with TRBD1. The V gene's germline CDR1 is MNHEY and CDR2 SVGAGI. This CDR3 is 12 amino acids long. Trimming removed 4 bases from V and 6 bases from J; junction bases left unmatched: 1. CDR3 loop: CASSSGGAEAFF. The CDR3 DNA reads as TGTGCCAGCAGTTCAGGGGGCGCTGAAGCTTTCTTT.

The chain has TRBV7-2 and TRBJ2-4; D is perhaps TRBD1 (6 bases). This CDR3 region has 16 residues. CDR1 and CDR2 from the germline V gene are SGHTA and FQGNSA. The V end lost 6 bases, the J end lost 0 bases, and 15 bases lay between the germline ends. Here the CDR3 DNA reads TGTGCCAGCAGTCAACAGGGTAGTAGAGCCAAAAACATTCAGTACTTC. Its protein is CASSQQGSRAKNIQYF. The variable domain in full, completed from reference TRBV7-2 and TRBJ2-4, reads GAGVSQSPSNKVTEKGKDVELRCDPISGHTALYWYRQSLGQGLEFLIYFQGNSAPDKSGLPSDRFSAERTGGSVSTLTIQRTQQEDSAVYLCASSQQGSRAKNIQYFGAGTRLSVL.

The chain combines TRBV30 with TRBJ1-4, with D possibly TRBD1 on 6 matching bases. Germline lookup yields CDR1 GTSNPN and CDR2 SVGIG (reference sequence). Trimming removed 2 bases from V and 4 bases from J, with 11 bases in between. The CDR3 consists of 14 residues. The CDR3 sequence is CAWSRGLGNEKLFF. In nucleotides, the CDR3 is TGTGCCTGGAGTAGGGGGTTGGGTAATGAAAAACTGTTTTTT.

CDR3 in DNA: TGTGCCAGCAGCCCTCTTTCCTCTGAAGCTTTCTTT. Encoded protein: CASSPLSSEAFF. This rearrangement joins TRBV28 to TRBJ1-1; no clear D gene. This CDR3 has 12 residues. The germline V gene encodes CDR1 MDHEN and CDR2 SYDVKM. V was pared by 6 bases and J by 6 bases, with 11 bases between.

V gene TRBV9 combines with J gene TRBJ2-3; D is undetermined. This CDR3 is built from 15 residues. Germline CDR1 SGDLS, CDR2 YYNGEE. Trimming stripped 0 bases from V and 6 bases from J, with 14 bases between. This chain's CDR3 is CASSVGRRGSDTQYF. The CDR3 bases are TGTGCCAGCAGCGTAGGAAGGCGCGGTTCGGATACGCAGTATTTT.

This clone appeared once. The chain links TRBV5-4 to TRBJ2-5; 11 bases line up with TRBD1. The V segment lost 4 bases and the J segment 5 bases; nucleotides outside the gene matches: 4. Germline assignment: CDR1 SGHNT and CDR2 YYREEE (reference sequence). CDR3 size: 14 residues. The CDR3 DNA follows: TGTGCCAGCAGCCCGGGACAGGGGGTTGAGACCCAGTACTTC. It yields the protein CASSPGQGVETQYF.

CDR3 nucleotides: TGTGCCTGGGAAGGGACAGAGGGCTTCACTGAAGCTTTCTTT. This encodes CAWEGTEGFTEAFF. V gene TRBV30 combines with J gene TRBJ1-1, with 7 nucleotides matching TRBD1. This CDR3 comprises 14 residues. CDR1 and CDR2 from the germline V gene are GTSNPN and SVGIG (reference sequence). The V segment lost 5 bases and the J segment 4 bases; nucleotides outside the gene matches: 10.